The 4 T cell receptor beta chains below come from one sample, sequenced in a study of blood T cell repertoires in COVID-19 (TCRdb year 2020). Library construction relied on the immunoSEQ multiplex PCR assay. The table comes from immuneACCESS by way of TCRdb, which keeps in-frame sequences with V and J called. Part of the clones is missing from these tables; in studies checked, under half for an unresolved V gene and the rest for unknown reasons. The table for this sample lists 200,000 to 250,000 clones; approximately 84% of them were counted only once. The ten largest make up around 0.89% of the sample. Sequencing was carried out using peripheral blood. These receptors came from a man aged 35 to 55 with acute or convalescent COVID-19.

The chain recombines TRBV10-1 with TRBJ2-3, with no clear D. The CDR3 covers 12 residues. The V end lost 3 bases, the J end lost 4 bases, and 5 bases lay between the germline ends. Germline V gives CDR1 WNHNN, CDR2 SYGVQD (reference sequence). CDR3 DNA: TGCGCCAGCAGTGATCAGTCAGATACGCAGTATTTT. Amino acid sequence: CASSDQSDTQYF.

A few counts support this clone. V and J are TRBV3-1 (or the pseudogene TRBV3-2) and TRBJ1-1; 10 bases line up with TRBD1. CDR1 and CDR2 (germline): LGHDT, YNNKEL (reference sequence). The CDR3 consists of 15 residues. J gave up 10 bases and V 1 base, and 9 bases lay outside the gene matches. CDR3 sequence reads: CASSQVLGTGVRAFF. In nucleotides, the CDR3 is TGTGCCAGCAGCCAAGTCCTGGGGACAGGGGTAAGAGCTTTCTTT.

The chain couples TRBV27 to TRBJ2-3, with TRBD2 as a possible D gene (5 bases). V lost 5 bases to trimming and J lost 4 bases, with 16 bases between them. There are 15 residues in the CDR3. Germline CDR1 is MNHEY and CDR2 is SMNVEV (reference sequence). In nucleotides, the CDR3 is TGTGCCAGCAGTCAACTGAGGGATGGTGCAGATACGCAGTATTTT. Translated, it gives CASSQLRDGADTQYF.

The V and J genes are TRBV7-9 and TRBJ2-2; maybe TRBD2 (5 bases). This CDR3 comprises 15 residues. CDR1 and CDR2 (germline): SEHNR, FQNEAQ (reference sequence). V lost 7 bases and J 5 bases, leaving 17 bases between the germline ends. The CDR3 loop is CASKFGGGWTGELFF. DNA of the CDR3: TGTGCCAGCAAGTTTGGAGGCGGGTGGACCGGGGAGCTGTTTTTT.